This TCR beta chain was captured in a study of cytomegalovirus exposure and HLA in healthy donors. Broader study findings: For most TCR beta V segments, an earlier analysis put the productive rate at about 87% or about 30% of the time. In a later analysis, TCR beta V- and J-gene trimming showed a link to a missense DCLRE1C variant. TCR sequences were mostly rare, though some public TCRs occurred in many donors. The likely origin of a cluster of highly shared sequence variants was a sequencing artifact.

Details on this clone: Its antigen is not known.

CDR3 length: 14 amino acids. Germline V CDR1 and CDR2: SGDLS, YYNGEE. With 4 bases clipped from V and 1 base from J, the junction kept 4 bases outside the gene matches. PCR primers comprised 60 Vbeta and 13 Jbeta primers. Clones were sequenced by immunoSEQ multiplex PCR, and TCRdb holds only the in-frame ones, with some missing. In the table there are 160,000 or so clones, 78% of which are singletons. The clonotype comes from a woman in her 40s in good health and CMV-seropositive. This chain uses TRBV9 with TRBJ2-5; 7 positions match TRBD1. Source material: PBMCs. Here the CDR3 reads CASSWGQTQETQYF. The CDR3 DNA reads TGTGCCAGCAGCTGGGGACAGACCCAAGAGACCCAGTACTTC.